A single sample gave rise to the 3 T cell receptor beta chains below, sequenced in a study of shared clonotypes between healthy human individuals. Repertoires were generated with immunoSEQ multiplex PCR, while TCRdb's copy carries only in-frame clones and drops some. This table holds roughly 810,000 clones, about 96% found once. CD45RO-negative CD8 cells positively selected for CCR7 made up the naive population, which excluded terminally differentiated effector memory CD45RA+ cells. Sequences were obtained from naive CD8+ T cells sorted from blood. Source of these receptors: a man between 25 and 39 years old in good health.

The rearrangement links TRBV2 to TRBJ2-6, with D perhaps TRBD2 (5 bases). The CDR3 is made up of 16 amino acids. Germline V gives CDR1 SNHLY, CDR2 FYNNEI. Deletions cut 3 bases from V and 4 bases from J, with 13 bases between. Here the CDR3 DNA reads TGTGCCAGCAGTGATGAGGCCAGGAGGGGGGCCAACGTCCTGACTTTC. This sequence encodes CASSDEARRGANVLTF.

V usage is TRBV5-1 and J usage is TRBJ1-1; D not resolved. Germline V gives CDR1 SGHRS, CDR2 YFSETQ. Between the trimmed V and J ends, which lost 4 bases and 8 bases, there was a span of 12 bases. The CDR3 spans 12 residues. CDR3 coding DNA: TGCGCCAGCAGCCTCGGGGTTTTCGAAGCTTTCTTT. Translation: CASSLGVFEAFF.

The genes are TRBV2 and TRBJ2-2; a weak D match, TRBD1 (6 bases). V was clipped by 7 bases and J by 1 base, with 16 bases between them. CDR3 length equals 16 residues. CDR1 and CDR2 (germline): SNHLY, FYNNEI. The CDR3 nucleotides are TGTGCCAGCACTTCCGCACAGGGATTGAACACCGGGGAGCTGTTTTTT. Protein product: CASTSAQGLNTGELFF.